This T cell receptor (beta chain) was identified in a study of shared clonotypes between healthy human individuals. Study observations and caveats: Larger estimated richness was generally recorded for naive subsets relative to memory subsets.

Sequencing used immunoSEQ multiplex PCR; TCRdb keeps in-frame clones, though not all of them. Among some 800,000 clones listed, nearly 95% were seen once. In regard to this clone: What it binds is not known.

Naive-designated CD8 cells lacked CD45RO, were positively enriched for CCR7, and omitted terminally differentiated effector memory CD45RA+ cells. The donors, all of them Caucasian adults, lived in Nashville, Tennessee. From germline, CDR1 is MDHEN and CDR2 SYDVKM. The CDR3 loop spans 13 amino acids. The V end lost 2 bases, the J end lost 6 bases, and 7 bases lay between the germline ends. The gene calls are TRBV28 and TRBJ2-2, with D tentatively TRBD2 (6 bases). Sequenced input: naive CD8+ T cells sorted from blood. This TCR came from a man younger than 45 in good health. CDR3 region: CASSLTGAGELFF. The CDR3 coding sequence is TGTGCCAGCAGTTTAACGGGGGCCGGGGAGCTGTTTTTT.